The clone carrying this T cell receptor (beta chain) was counted once. This CDR3 comprises 15 residues. Trimming pared 2 bases from V and 3 bases from J, leaving 14 bases between. Germline V gene data show CDR1 as MGHRA and CDR2 as YSYEKL. Authors' methods: Nucleated cell counts were estimated from reference gene primer amplification. Libraries were prepared by immunoSEQ multiplex PCR; TCRdb keeps only in-frame clonotypes and omits some of them. Clone size and V and J calls were adopted from that table, with D and trimming inferred from the DNA. The sample has roughly 250,000 clones, 87% seen once. The data were obtained in a study of blood T cell repertoires in COVID-19. Study overall: Italy, Spain and the United States were the sources of the convalescent and acute COVID-19 samples. The analysed material was cDNA or gDNA that came from T cells, B-cell-depleted T cells, or PBMCs.

Donors were grouped by their self-reported clinical history. V usage is TRBV4-1 and J usage is TRBJ2-7; tentative D call: TRBD2 (5 bases). The sample was PBMCs or T cells enriched from blood (not recorded which). The receptor was derived from a woman under 40 with acute COVID-19. The CDR3 DNA follows: TGCGCCAGCAGCCAATGGCTTAGGGCGGGCTACGAGCAGTACTTC. It codes for CASSQWLRAGYEQYF.